This T cell receptor beta chain was identified in a study of Graves' ophthalmopathy and Graves' hyperthyroidism. The sequenced template was RNA, covering the TCR beta CDR3 region. HTBI-primed RT-PCR formed the first round, and a multiplex PCR formed the second. TCRdb reprocessed the multiplex PCR reads via MiXCR and lists one record per CDR3 protein. The repertoire holds roughly 420,000 distinct CDR3 sequences, with around 21% as singletons. This clonotype was seen ten or more times. This sequence originates from a woman aged 18-30 years with stable Graves' hyperthyroidism. Sequenced: peripheral blood.

DNA for the CDR3: TGTGCCAGCAGCCAAGAATGGACTTCAATTTGGGAGAACACTGAAGCTTTCTTT. Translation: CASSQEWTSIWENTEAFF. The chain combines TRBV3-1 with TRBJ1-1; no firm D call. The CDR3 covers 18 residues. The V and J ends lost 0 bases and 1 base respectively, with 18 bases between them. Germline CDR1 is LGHDT and CDR2 is YNNKEL (reference sequence).